This is a list of T cell receptor beta chains from one sample in a study of cytotoxic CD8 clonotypes in ibrutinib-treated CLL. Sequenced by immunoSEQ multiplex PCR; TCRdb stores in-frame clones only, minus some. The sample consists of about 21,000 clones, over 70% of them appearing once. Sequences were derived from PBMCs, sampled before ibrutinib treatment. Receptor source: a human donor with chronic lymphocytic leukemia. CDR3s include the opening cysteine and the closing phenylalanine or tryptophan.

J,V,CDR3
TRBJ2-1,TRBV5-1,CASSSTVTYNEQFF
TRBJ2-1,TRBV5-4,CASSPPPGQGANNEQFF
TRBJ2-7,TRBV5-1,CASSTGGRSSYEQYF
TRBJ2-7,TRBV27,CASSLVPGLAGYEQYF
TRBJ1-2,TRBV19,CATSRDYGYTF
TRBJ1-4,TRBV27,CASSLREGEKLFF
TRBJ2-7,TRBV7-9,CASSHPGQGGSEQYF
TRBJ1-2,TRBV5-1,CASSLVGQGARTF
TRBJ1-6,TRBV14,CASSQLGQGANSPLHF
TRBJ2-5,TRBV2,CASSEASGGGQYF